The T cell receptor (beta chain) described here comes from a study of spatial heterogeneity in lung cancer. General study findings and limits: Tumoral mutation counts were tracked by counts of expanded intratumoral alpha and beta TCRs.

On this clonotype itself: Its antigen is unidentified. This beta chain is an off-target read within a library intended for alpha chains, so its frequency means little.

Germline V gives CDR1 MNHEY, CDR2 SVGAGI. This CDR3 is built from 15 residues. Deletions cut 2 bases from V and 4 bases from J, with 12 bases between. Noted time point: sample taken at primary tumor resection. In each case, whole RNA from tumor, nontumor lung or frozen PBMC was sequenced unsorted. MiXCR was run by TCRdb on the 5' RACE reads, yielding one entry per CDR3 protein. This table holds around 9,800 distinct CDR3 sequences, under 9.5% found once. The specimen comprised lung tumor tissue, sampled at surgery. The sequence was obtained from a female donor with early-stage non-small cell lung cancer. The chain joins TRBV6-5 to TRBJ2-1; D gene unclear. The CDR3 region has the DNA TGTGCCAGCAGTTACGAACGGTATGCTTACAATGAGCAGTTCTTC. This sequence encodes CASSYERYAYNEQFF.